This T cell receptor beta chain was identified in a study of blood T cell repertoires in COVID-19. Study-level information: The study drew acute and convalescent COVID-19 samples from the United States, Italy and Spain. The analysed material was cDNA or gDNA that came from T cells, B-cell-depleted T cells, or PBMCs.

J gave up 3 bases and V 4 bases, and 8 bases lay outside the gene matches. The CDR3 runs to 15 residues. CDR1 and CDR2 from the germline V gene are SGHNT and YYREEE (reference sequence). Source study methods: Reference gene primers were amplified, and this amplification served to estimate nucleated cell counts. Clones were read by immunoSEQ multiplex PCR, and TCRdb kept only the in-frame ones, dropping some. V, J and clone size were drawn from that table, and D and trimming were deduced from the DNA. The repertoire holds 200,000 to 300,000 clones, with about 83% as singletons. In this sample, this clone turned up a few times.

Sample: peripheral blood. The J gene is TRBJ1-2, the V gene TRBV5-4, with 8 bases matching TRBD1. The TCR sequence derives from a human donor in a cohort sampled during active COVID-19. The CDR3 region is CASSQTGARDYGYTF. The CDR3 DNA sequence: TGTGCCAGCAGCCAGACAGGGGCGCGGGACTATGGCTACACCTTC.